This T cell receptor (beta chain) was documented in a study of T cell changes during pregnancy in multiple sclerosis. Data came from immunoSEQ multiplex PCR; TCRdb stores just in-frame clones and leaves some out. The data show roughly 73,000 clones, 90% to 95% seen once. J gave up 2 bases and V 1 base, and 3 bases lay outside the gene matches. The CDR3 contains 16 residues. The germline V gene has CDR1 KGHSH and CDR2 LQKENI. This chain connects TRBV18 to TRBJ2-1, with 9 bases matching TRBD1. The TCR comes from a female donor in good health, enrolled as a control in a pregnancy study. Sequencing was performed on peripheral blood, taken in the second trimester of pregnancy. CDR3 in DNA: TGTGCCAGCTCACCACTAGGACAGGGGACCTACAATGAGCAGTTCTTC. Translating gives CASSPLGQGTYNEQFF.